This T cell receptor (beta chain) was obtained from a study of blood T cell repertoires in COVID-19. Study in general: Samples came from the United States, Italy and Spain, spanning acute and convalescent COVID-19. Nucleic acid was either cDNA or gDNA, and it came from T cells, B-cell-depleted T cells, or PBMCs.

The authors' processing: Using reference gene primer amplification, nucleated cell counts were estimated. The repertoire was sequenced with immunoSEQ multiplex PCR; TCRdb's copy has only in-frame clones and lacks some. V and J calls and clone size come straight from that table; D and trimming were deduced from the DNA. The sample gives 29,000 or so clones, about 80% of which show up once; over 40% is in the top ten. Trimming left V 6 bases short and J 1 base short, with 16 bases between. CDR3 length: 16 residues. CDR1 SGDLS and CDR2 YYNGEE come from the germline V gene. The sequenced material came from peripheral blood. This TCR derives from a woman aged 70-85 years with acute or convalescent COVID-19. The chain recombines TRBV9 with TRBJ2-2, with a tentative D call TRBD2 (6 bases). CDR3 loop: CASTLETGENTGELFF. The CDR3 bases are TGTGCCAGCACCCTTGAGACGGGAGAGAACACCGGGGAGCTGTTTTTT. The full variable domain, rest sourced from reference TRBV9 and TRBJ2-2, is DSGVTQTPKHLITATGQRVTLRCSPRSGDLSVYWYQQSLDQGLQFLIQYYNGEERAKGNILERFSAQQFPDLHSELNLSSLELGDSALYFCASTLETGENTGELFFGEGSRLTVL.